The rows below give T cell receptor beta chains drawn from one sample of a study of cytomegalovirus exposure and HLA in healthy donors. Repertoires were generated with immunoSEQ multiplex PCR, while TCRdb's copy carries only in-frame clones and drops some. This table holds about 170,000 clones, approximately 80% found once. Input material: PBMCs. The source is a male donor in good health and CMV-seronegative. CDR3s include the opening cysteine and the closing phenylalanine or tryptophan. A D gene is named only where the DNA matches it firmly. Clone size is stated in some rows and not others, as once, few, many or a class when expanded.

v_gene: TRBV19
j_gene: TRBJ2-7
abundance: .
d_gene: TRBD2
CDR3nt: TGTGCCAGTATGGGGACTAGCGGGAAGAGGACCTACGAGCAGTACTTC
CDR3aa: CASMGTSGKRTYEQYF

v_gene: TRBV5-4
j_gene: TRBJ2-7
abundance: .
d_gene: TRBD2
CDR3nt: TGTGCCAGCAGCTCGGGACTAGCGGACTCCTACGAGCAGTACTTC
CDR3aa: CASSSGLADSYEQYF

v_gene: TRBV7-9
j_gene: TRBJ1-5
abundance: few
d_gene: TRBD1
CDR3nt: TGTGCCAGCAGCAGCGCAGGGGGAGGACAGCCCCAGCATTTT
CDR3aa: CASSSAGGGQPQHF

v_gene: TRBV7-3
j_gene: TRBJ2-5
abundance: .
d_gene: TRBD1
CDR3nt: TGTGCCAGCAGCACTACAGGGGGCGCCGAGACCCAGTACTTC
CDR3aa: CASSTTGGAETQYF

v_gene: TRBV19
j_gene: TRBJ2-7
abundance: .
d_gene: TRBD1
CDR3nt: TGTGCCAGTAACCCCGGGACAGGGGGCACCCACGAGCAGTACTTC
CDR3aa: CASNPGTGGTHEQYF

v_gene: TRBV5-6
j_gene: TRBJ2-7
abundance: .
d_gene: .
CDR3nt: TGTGCCAGCAGCCTAAACGCTGGGGCGAGCTACGAGCAGTACTTC
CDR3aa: CASSLNAGASYEQYF

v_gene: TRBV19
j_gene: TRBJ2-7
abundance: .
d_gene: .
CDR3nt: TGTGCCAGTAGTATAGCAATGAACAGTGGCTACGAGCAGTACTTC
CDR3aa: CASSIAMNSGYEQYF

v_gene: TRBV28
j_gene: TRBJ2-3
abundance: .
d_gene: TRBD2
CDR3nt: TGTGCCAGCAGTCCGGGACTAACAGATACGCAGTATTTT
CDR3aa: CASSPGLTDTQYF

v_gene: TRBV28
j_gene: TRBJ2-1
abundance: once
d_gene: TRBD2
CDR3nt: TGTGCCAGCAGTCTCCGTCTAGCGGGAGCCCATGAGCAGTTCTTC
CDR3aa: CASSLRLAGAHEQFF

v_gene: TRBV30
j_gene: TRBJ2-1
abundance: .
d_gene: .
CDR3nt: TGTGCCTGGAGTTACGGGACATTAAATTCGTTCTTC
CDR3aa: CAWSYGTLNSFF

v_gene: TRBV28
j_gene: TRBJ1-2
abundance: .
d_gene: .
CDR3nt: TGTGCCAGCAGCCCCCGGGGGAGGCCTTCTAACTATGGCTACACCTTC
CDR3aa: CASSPRGRPSNYGYTF

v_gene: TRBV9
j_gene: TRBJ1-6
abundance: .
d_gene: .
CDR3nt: TGTGCCAGCAGCCCCCGACAGGCCTATAATTCACCCCTCCACTTT
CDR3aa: CASSPRQAYNSPLHF

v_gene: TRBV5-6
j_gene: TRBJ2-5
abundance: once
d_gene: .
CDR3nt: TGTGCCAGCAGCTTGGCGAGCGGACTGGGGACCCAGTACTTC
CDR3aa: CASSLASGLGTQYF

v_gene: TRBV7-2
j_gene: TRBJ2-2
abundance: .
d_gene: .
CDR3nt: TGTGCCAGCAGCACTGGCGGGGAGCTGTTTTTT
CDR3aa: CASSTGGELFF

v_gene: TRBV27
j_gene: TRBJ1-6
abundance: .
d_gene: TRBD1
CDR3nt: TGTGCCAGCAGCACTGTCCGGACAGGGGGGGGTAATTCACCCCTCCACTTT
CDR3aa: CASSTVRTGGGNSPLHF

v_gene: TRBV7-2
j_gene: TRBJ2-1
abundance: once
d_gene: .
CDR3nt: TGTGCCAGCAGCTTAGGAGGGACTCCACGATTCTCCTACAATGAGCAGTTCTTC
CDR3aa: CASSLGGTPRFSYNEQFF

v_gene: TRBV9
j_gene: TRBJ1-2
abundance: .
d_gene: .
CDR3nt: TGTGCCAGCAGCGTAGGCCCGGGTTCGGCGTATGGCTACACCTTC
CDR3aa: CASSVGPGSAYGYTF

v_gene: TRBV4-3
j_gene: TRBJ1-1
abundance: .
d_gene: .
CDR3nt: TGCGCCAGCAGCCAAGATAAGGGGTGGACTGAAGCTTTCTTT
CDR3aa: CASSQDKGWTEAFF

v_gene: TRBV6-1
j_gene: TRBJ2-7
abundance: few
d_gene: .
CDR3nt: TGTGCCAGCAGTGAAGGGGTTCGCGGCTACGAGCAGTACTTC
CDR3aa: CASSEGVRGYEQYF

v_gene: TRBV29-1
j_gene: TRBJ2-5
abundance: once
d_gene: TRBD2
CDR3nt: TGCAGCGTTGGGACATTAGCGGGAGAGGGTGTGGGGGAGACCCAGTACTTC
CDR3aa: CSVGTLAGEGVGETQYF

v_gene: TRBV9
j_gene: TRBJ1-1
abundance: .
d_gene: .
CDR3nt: TGTGCCAGCAGCGTACCAAAAGGGGCTATGAACACTGAAGCTTTCTTT
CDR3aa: CASSVPKGAMNTEAFF

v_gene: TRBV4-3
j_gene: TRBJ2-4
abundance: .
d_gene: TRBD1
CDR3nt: TGCGCCAGCAGTCAGGACAGGTGGGGCAAAAACATTCAGTACTTC
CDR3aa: CASSQDRWGKNIQYF

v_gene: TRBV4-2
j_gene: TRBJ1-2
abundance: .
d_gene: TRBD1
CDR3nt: TGTGCCAGCAGCCAAGAGCAGACAGGGGGGAGCTATGGCTACACCTTC
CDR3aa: CASSQEQTGGSYGYTF

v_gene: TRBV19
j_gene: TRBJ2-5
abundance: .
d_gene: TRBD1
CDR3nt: TGTGCCAGCAGGTCCGGACAGGGGAGGGGAGAGACCCAGTACTTC
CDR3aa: CASRSGQGRGETQYF

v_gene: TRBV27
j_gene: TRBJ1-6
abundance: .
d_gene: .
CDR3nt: TGTGCCAGCAGGGGGGGTGCCTATAATTCACCCCTCCACTTT
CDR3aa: CASRGGAYNSPLHF

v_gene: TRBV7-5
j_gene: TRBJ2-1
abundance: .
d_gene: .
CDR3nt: TGTGCCAGAACCACCAGGGTATCCTACAATGAGCAGTTCTTC
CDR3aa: CARTTRVSYNEQFF

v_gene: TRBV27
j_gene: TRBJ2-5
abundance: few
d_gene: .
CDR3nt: TGTGCCAGTTGTCAATCTCGACAGAACCAAGAGACCCAGTACTTC
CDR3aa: CASCQSRQNQETQYF

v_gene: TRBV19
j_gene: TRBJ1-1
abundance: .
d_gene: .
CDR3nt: TGTGCCAGTAGCTACCAGGGGAGGGGAACTGAAGCTTTCTTT
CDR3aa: CASSYQGRGTEAFF

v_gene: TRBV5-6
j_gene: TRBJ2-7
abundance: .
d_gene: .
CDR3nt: TGTGCCAGCAGCTTGAAGGCAGGGGTACGGAGCGAGCAGTACTTC
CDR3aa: CASSLKAGVRSEQYF